The T cell receptor (beta chain) under discussion was sequenced for a study of T-cell reconstitution after alpha-beta-depleted transplantation in children. Study results and caveats: A year post-transplant, T-cell counts and diversity derived mostly from newly produced T cells. Reportedly, alpha-beta T cells present about two months post-transplant originated from several hundred expanded clones of graft origin.

V was clipped by 4 bases and J by 0 bases, with 25 bases between them. This CDR3 comprises 20 residues. CDR1 SGHAT and CDR2 FQNNGV come from the germline V gene. Preparing the TCRbeta library involved the use of unique molecular identifiers. TCRdb called the PCR reads again in MiXCR, with one record for every CDR3 protein. The sample includes 300,000 to 350,000 distinct CDR3 sequences, roughly 15% of them seen just once. This clonotype showed up just a few times. What it binds is unknown. Sequences were derived from PBMCs, mostly from graft donor cells, sampled 360 days after TCRalphabeta/CD19-depleted stem cell transplant. The source of this sequence is a male patient between 2 and 15 years old who had a stem cell transplant for acute lymphoblastic leukemia, so the T cells may come from the graft donor. The chain recombines TRBV11-2 with TRBJ2-1, with D perhaps given as TRBD1 or TRBD2 (5 bases each). The CDR3 reads CASSSRGTSLWGSSYNEQFF. The CDR3 nucleotides read TGTGCCAGCAGCTCCCGTGGGACGTCTCTCTGGGGGAGCTCCTACAATGAGCAGTTCTTC.